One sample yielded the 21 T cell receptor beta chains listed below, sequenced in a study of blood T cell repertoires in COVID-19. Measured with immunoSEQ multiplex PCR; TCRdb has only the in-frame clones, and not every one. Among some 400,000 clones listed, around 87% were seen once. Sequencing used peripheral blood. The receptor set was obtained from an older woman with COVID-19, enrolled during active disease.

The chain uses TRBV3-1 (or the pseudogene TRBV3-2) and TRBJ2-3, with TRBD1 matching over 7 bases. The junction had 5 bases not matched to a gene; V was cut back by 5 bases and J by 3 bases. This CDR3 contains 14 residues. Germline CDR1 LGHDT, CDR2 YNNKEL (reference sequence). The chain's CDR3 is CASSAGQVTDTQYF. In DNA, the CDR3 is TGTGCCAGCAGCGCCGGACAGGTGACAGATACGCAGTATTTT.

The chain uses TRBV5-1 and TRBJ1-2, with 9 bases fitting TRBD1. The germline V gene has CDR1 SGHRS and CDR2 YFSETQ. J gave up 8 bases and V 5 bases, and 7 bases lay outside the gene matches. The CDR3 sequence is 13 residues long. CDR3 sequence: CASSSQGAKGYTF. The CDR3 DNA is TGCGCCAGCAGTTCACAGGGGGCGAAAGGCTACACCTTC.

CDR3 sequence reads: CASSPAVGGEKLFF. CDR3 coding DNA: TGTGCCAGCTCACCAGCCGTGGGGGGGGAAAAACTGTTTTTT. V is TRBV18 and J is TRBJ1-4, with D maybe TRBD1 (5 bases). Looked up from germline, CDR1 is KGHSH and CDR2 is LQKENI. Trimming removed 2 bases at V and 8 bases at J, with 12 bases between. This CDR3 comprises 14 residues.

The CDR3 DNA follows: TGCGCCAGCAGCCAAGATGAGGCAGTCGGTCCCTATGGCTACACCTTC. As protein: CASSQDEAVGPYGYTF. The chain recombines TRBV4-1 with TRBJ1-2; D uncertain. The CDR3 spans 16 residues. Per germline, CDR1 MGHRA and CDR2 YSYEKL. V was shortened by 0 bases and J by 4 bases, with 15 bases between the two germline ends.

The CDR3 protein is CASSGGTSGGAGITYNEQFF. The CDR3 nucleotides are TGTGCCAGCAGTGGGGGCACGAGCGGGGGGGCCGGAATTACCTACAATGAGCAGTTCTTC. The V and J genes are TRBV2 and TRBJ2-1; 10 bases align to TRBD2. V was clipped by 4 bases and J by 2 bases; unmatched bases: 17. Germline V gene sequence: CDR1 SNHLY, CDR2 FYNNEI. This CDR3 has 20 amino acids.

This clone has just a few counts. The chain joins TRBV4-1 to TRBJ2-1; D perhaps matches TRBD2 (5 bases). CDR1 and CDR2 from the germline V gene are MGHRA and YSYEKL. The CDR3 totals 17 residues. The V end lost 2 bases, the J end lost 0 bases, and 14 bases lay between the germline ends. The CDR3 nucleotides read TGCGCCAGCAGCCAATCCGGGGTAGACCACTCCTACAATGAGCAGTTCTTC. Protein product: CASSQSGVDHSYNEQFF.

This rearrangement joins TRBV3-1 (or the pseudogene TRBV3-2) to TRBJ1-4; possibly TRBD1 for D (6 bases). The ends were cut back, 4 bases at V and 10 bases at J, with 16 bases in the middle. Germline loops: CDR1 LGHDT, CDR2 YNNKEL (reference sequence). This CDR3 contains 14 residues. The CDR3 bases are TGTGCCAGCAGCCGCCGGGGGGCACAGGGAAAACTGTTTTTT. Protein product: CASSRRGAQGKLFF.

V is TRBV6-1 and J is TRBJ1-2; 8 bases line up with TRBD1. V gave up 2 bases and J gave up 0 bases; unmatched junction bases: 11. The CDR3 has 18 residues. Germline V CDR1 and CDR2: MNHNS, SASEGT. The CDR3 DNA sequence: TGTGCCAGCAGTGAACCGGGACAGGTTACCTTAGCTAACTATGGCTACACCTTC. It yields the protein CASSEPGQVTLANYGYTF.

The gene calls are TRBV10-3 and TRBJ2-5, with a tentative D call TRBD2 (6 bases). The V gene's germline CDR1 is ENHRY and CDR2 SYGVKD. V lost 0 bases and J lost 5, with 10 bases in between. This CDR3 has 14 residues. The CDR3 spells CAISESSSEETQYF. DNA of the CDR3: TGTGCCATCAGTGAGTCTTCTAGCGAGGAGACCCAGTACTTC.

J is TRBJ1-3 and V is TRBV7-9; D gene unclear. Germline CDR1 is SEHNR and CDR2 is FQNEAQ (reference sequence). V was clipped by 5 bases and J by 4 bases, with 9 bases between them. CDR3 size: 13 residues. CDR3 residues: CASSPAGGNTIYF. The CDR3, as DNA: TGTGCCAGCAGCCCGGCCGGGGGAAACACCATATATTTT.

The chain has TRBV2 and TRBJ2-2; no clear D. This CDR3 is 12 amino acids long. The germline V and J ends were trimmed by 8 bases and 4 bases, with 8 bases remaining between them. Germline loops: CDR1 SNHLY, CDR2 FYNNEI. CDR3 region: CASGQPTGELFF. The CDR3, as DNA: TGTGCCAGCGGGCAGCCCACCGGGGAGCTGTTTTTT.

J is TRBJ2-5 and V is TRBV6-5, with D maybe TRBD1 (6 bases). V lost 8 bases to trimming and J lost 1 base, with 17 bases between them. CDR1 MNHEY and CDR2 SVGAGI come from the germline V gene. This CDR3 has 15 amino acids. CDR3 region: CASRLRQATQETQYF. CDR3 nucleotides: TGTGCCAGCCGCCTTAGACAGGCCACCCAAGAGACCCAGTACTTC.

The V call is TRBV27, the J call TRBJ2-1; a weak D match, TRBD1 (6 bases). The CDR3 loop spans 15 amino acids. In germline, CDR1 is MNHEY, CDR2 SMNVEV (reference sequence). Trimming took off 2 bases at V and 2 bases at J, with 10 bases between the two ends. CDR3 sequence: CASSLEQGTYNEQFF. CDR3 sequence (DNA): TGTGCCAGCAGTTTAGAACAGGGCACCTACAATGAGCAGTTCTTC.

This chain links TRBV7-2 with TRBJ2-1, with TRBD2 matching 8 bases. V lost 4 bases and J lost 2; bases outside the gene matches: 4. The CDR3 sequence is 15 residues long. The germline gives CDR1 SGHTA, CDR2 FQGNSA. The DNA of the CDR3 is TGTGCCAGCAGCTCTTTTAGCGGGGCCTACAATGAGCAGTTCTTC. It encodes CASSSFSGAYNEQFF.

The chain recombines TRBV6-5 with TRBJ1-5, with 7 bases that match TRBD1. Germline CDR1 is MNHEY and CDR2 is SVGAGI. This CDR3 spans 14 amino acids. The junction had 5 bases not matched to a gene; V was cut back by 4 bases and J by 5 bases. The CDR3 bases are TGTGCCAGCAGTTTATCGACAGGGTATCAGCCCCAGCATTTT. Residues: CASSLSTGYQPQHF.

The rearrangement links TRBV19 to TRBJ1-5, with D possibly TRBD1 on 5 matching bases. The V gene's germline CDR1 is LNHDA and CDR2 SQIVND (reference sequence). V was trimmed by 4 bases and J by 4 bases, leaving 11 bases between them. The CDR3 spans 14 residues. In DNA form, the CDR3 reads TGTGCCAGTAGTACGGCAGGGTGGAATCAGCCCCAGCATTTT. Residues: CASSTAGWNQPQHF.

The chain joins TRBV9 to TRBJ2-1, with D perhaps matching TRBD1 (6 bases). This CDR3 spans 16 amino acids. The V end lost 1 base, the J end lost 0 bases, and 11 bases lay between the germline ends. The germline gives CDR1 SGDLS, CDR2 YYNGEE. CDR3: CASSVHTGSSYNEQFF. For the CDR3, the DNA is TGTGCCAGCAGCGTACATACAGGGAGCTCCTACAATGAGCAGTTCTTC.

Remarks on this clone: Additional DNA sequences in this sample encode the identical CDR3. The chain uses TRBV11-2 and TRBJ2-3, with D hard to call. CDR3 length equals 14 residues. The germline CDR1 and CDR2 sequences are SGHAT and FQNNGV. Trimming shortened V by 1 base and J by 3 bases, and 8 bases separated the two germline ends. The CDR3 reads CASSLAGSTDTQYF. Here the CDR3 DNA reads TGTGCCAGCAGCTTAGCCGGTTCGACAGATACGCAGTATTTT.

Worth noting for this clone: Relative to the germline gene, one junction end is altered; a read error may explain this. CDR3 nucleotide sequence: TGCGACCAGGGCAATGAGCAGTTCTTC. It is translated as CDQGNEQFF. The gene calls are TRBV5-4 and TRBJ2-1; weak D call: TRBD1 (5 bases). CDR3 length equals 9 residues. In germline, CDR1 is SGHNT, CDR2 YYREEE (reference sequence). The full variable domain, in which reference TRBV5-4 and TRBJ2-1 provide the parts outside the CDR3, is ETGVTQSPTHLIKTRGQQVTLRCSSQSGHNTVSWYQQALGQGPQFIFQYYREEENGRGNFPPRFSGLQFPNYSSELNVNALELDDSALYLCDQGNEQFFGPGTRLTVL.

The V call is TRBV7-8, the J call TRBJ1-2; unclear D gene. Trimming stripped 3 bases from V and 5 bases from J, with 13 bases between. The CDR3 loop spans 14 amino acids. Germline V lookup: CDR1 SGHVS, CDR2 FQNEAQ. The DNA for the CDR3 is TGTGCCAGCAGCTTGGGAGGGCCGAATTATGGCTACACCTTC. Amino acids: CASSLGGPNYGYTF.

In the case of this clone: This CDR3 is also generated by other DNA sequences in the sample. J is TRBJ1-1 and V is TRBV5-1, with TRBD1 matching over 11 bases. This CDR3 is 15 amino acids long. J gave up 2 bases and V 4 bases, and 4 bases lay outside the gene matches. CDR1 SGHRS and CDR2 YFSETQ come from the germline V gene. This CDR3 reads CASSAGTGGNTEAFF. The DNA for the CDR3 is TGCGCCAGCAGCGCGGGGACAGGGGGAAACACTGAAGCTTTCTTT.